The 18 T cell receptor beta chains presented below share a single source sample, sequenced in a study of blood T cell repertoires in COVID-19. Sequenced by immunoSEQ multiplex PCR; TCRdb stores in-frame clones only, minus some. The sample includes tens of thousands of clones, roughly 92% of them seen just once. The sample was peripheral blood. The source of these receptors is a man aged 50-60 years with COVID-19, enrolled during active disease.

The CDR3 loop is CATTGDREGYTF. The CDR3 nucleotides are TGTGCCACGACAGGGGACAGGGAAGGCTACACCTTC. The genes are TRBV18 and TRBJ1-2; TRBD1 matches 9 bases. CDR1 is KGHSH and CDR2 is LQKENI in the germline V gene. The CDR3 loop spans 12 amino acids. The J segment lost 8 bases and the V segment lost 10 bases, leaving 8 bases of the junction unmatched. The full variable domain, rest sourced from reference TRBV18 and TRBJ1-2, is NAGVMQNPRHLVRRRGQEARLRCSPMKGHSHVYWYRQLPEEGLKFMVYLQKENIIDESGMPKERFSAEFPKEGPSILRIQQVVRGDSAAYFCATTGDREGYTFGSGTRLTVV.

In this sample, this clone turned up a few times. The chain recombines TRBV6-5 with TRBJ2-7; D perhaps matches TRBD1 (6 bases). The CDR3 contains 14 residues. The V and J ends lost 8 bases and 0 bases respectively, with 14 bases between them. CDR1 MNHEY and CDR2 SVGAGI come from the germline V gene. The CDR3 DNA sequence: TGTGCCAGCGGCCGGGACAAGGTCTCCTACGAGCAGTACTTC. Amino acids: CASGRDKVSYEQYF.

The rearrangement links TRBV7-2 to TRBJ2-1; TRBD2 matches at 8 bases. CDR1 is SGHTA and CDR2 is FQGNSA in the germline V gene. Unmatched junction bases numbered 8, after V lost 5 bases and J lost 2 bases. The CDR3 consists of 16 residues. The CDR3 region is CASSLVAGSPYNEQFF. The CDR3, as DNA: TGTGCCAGCAGCCTAGTAGCGGGATCCCCCTACAATGAGCAGTTCTTC.

In this sample, this clone turned up once. The rearrangement joins TRBV10-3 to TRBJ2-7; 8 bases fit TRBD1. V lost 8 bases to trimming and J lost 4 bases; unmatched junction nucleotides: 10. Per the germline V gene, CDR1 is ENHRY and CDR2 is SYGVKD. The CDR3 covers 14 residues. CDR3 loop: CAIWQGADSYEQYF. The CDR3 DNA reads TGTGCCATCTGGCAGGGGGCGGATAGTTACGAGCAGTACTTC.

The chain is built from TRBV10-3 and TRBJ2-5; D is possibly TRBD1 (6 bases). Germline values: CDR1 ENHRY, CDR2 SYGVKD. V dropped 3 bases and J dropped 5 bases, with 13 bases sitting between them. This CDR3 has 14 residues. This CDR3 reads CAISDPGARETQYF. CDR3 DNA sequence: TGTGCCATCAGTGACCCAGGGGCGAGGGAGACCCAGTACTTC.

CDR3 sequence (DNA): TGTGCCAGCAGCTTGGGTCAGATGAACACTGAAGCTTTCTTT. Encoded protein: CASSLGQMNTEAFF. This chain connects TRBV5-4 to TRBJ1-1; D is unresolved. In germline, CDR1 is SGHNT, CDR2 YYREEE (reference sequence). V gave up 0 bases and J gave up 0 bases, with 6 bases separating them. The CDR3 spans 14 residues.

The V call is TRBV3-1 (or the pseudogene TRBV3-2), the J call TRBJ2-7; 8 bases are shared with TRBD1. The CDR3 sequence is 14 residues long. Per germline, CDR1 LGHDT and CDR2 YNNKEL (reference sequence). V shed 4 bases and J 8 bases; nucleotides not matched to a gene: 10. For the CDR3, the DNA is TGTGCCAGCAGCCCCGGGACAGGCACTGTGAAGCAGTACTTC. Translation gives CASSPGTGTVKQYF.

The chain employs TRBV4-2 and TRBJ2-7; 8 nucleotides match TRBD2. The CDR3 length is 17 residues. Germline trimming cut 1 base from V and 7 bases from J; bases unmatched to any gene: 15. Germline CDR1 LGHNA, CDR2 YNFKEQ. This chain's CDR3 is CASSQARLAGRVGEQYF. As DNA, the CDR3 is TGTGCCAGCAGCCAAGCCCGATTAGCGGGAAGGGTAGGTGAGCAGTACTTC.

The chain couples TRBV7-2 to TRBJ1-2; TRBD1 aligns across 7 bases. V trimming: 5 bases; J trimming: 4 bases; junction bases outside the gene matches: 10. The CDR3 length is 15 residues. In germline, CDR1 is SGHTA, CDR2 FQGNSA. The CDR3 here is CASSPRDSLLYGYTF. The CDR3 DNA reads TGTGCCAGCAGCCCCCGGGACAGTCTACTCTATGGCTACACCTTC.

This sequence joins TRBV5-6 and TRBJ1-1; D call uncertain. This CDR3 has 14 residues. Germline V lookup: CDR1 SGHDT, CDR2 YYEEEE. V lost 4 bases and J lost 1, with 11 bases in between. CDR3 region: CASSREWGNTEAFF. Written as DNA, the CDR3 is TGTGCCAGCAGCAGGGAGTGGGGGAACACTGAAGCTTTCTTT.

The chain couples TRBV5-1 to TRBJ2-4, with D tentatively TRBD2 (5 bases). The CDR3 is made up of 14 amino acids. Trimming removed 2 bases at V and 7 bases at J, with 13 bases between. Looked up from germline, CDR1 is SGHRS and CDR2 is YFSETQ. Here the CDR3 DNA reads TGCGCCAGCAGCTTATCCAGCCCGGGGAACATTCAGTACTTC. This gives the protein CASSLSSPGNIQYF.

The sample holds one count of this clone. The chain is built from TRBV6-5 and TRBJ1-6, with D possibly matching TRBD1 (5 bases). The V end lost 4 bases, the J end lost 7 bases, and 14 bases lay between the germline ends. The CDR3 is 15 amino acids. Germline CDR1 is MNHEY and CDR2 is SVGAGI. CDR3 region: CASSSGDGSNSPLHF. CDR3 sequence (DNA): TGTGCCAGCAGTTCGGGGGACGGGTCAAATTCACCCCTCCACTTT.

The table lists this clone with a count of one. V and J are TRBV7-2 and TRBJ1-6; no clear D gene. V was shortened by 2 bases and J by 8 bases, with 13 bases between the two germline ends. CDR3 size: 15 residues. The germline CDR1 and CDR2 sequences are SGHTA and FQGNSA. The CDR3 spells CASSLTRGSDSPLHF. The CDR3 nucleotides are TGTGCCAGCAGCTTAACTCGGGGTTCTGATTCACCCCTCCACTTT.

The chain joins TRBV29-1 to TRBJ1-1, with 11 bases that match TRBD1. The junction had 10 bases not matched to a gene; V was cut back by 2 bases and J by 2 bases. The CDR3 loop spans 17 amino acids. Germline V gene data show CDR1 as SQVTM and CDR2 as ANQGSEA. The CDR3 region has the DNA TGCAGCGTTGAAACCGCGGACAGGGGGCCGGTAAACACTGAAGCTTTCTTT. Encoded protein: CSVETADRGPVNTEAFF.

This clone was detected only a few times. This sequence joins TRBV7-6 and TRBJ2-7, with TRBD1 matching over 7 bases. The V gene end was trimmed by 2 bases and the J gene end by 4 bases; junction bases not matched to a gene: 8. CDR1 is SGHVS, CDR2 FNYEAQ, per germline. This CDR3 region has 15 residues. Here the CDR3 reads CASSLIKGQKYEQYF. The CDR3 DNA sequence: TGTGCCAGCAGCTTAATCAAGGGACAGAAATACGAGCAGTACTTC.

This chain uses TRBV11-3 with TRBJ2-3; tentative D call: TRBD2 (5 bases). Germline CDR1 is SGHNT and CDR2 is YENEEA. This CDR3 comprises 15 residues. V lost 1 base to trimming and J lost 0 bases, with 8 bases between them. The CDR3 DNA reads TGTGCCAGCAGCTTAGGACTACATAGCACAGATACGCAGTATTTT. This translates into CASSLGLHSTDTQYF.

The rearrangement links TRBV28 to TRBJ2-3, with D possibly matching TRBD2 (5 bases). V was clipped by 6 bases and J by 2 bases, with 6 bases between them. This CDR3 has 12 amino acids. Germline V gives CDR1 MDHEN, CDR2 SYDVKM. The CDR3 protein is CASRRATDTQYF. The CDR3 nucleotides are TGTGCCAGCAGGCGGGCCACAGATACGCAGTATTTT.

This clone showed up just a few times. DNA for the CDR3: TGTGCCAGCAATCTCGCCGGGGGTCTTGGCTACGAGCAGTACTTC. Translating it yields CASNLAGGLGYEQYF. The gene calls are TRBV7-8 and TRBJ2-7; maybe TRBD2 (6 bases). The CDR3 has 15 residues. In germline, CDR1 is SGHVS, CDR2 FQNEAQ. Deletions cut 7 bases from V and 3 bases from J, with 19 bases between.